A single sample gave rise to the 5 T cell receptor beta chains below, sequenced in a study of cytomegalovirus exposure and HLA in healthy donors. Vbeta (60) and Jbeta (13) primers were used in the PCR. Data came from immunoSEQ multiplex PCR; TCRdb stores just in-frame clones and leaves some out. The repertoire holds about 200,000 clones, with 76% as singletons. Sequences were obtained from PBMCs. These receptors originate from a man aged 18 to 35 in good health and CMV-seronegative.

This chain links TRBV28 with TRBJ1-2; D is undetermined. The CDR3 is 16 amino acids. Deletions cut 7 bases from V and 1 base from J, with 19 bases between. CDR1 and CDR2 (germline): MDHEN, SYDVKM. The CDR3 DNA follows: TGTGCCAGCACCTCGGGGTGGAAATACGTTAACTATGGCTACACCTTC. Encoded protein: CASTSGWKYVNYGYTF.

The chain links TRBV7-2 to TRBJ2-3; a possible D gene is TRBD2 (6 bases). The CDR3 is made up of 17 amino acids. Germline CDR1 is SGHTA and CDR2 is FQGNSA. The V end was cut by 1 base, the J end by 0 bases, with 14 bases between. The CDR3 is CASSLGRASGSTDTQYF. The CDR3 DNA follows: TGTGCCAGCAGCTTAGGGAGGGCGAGCGGGAGCACAGATACGCAGTATTTT.

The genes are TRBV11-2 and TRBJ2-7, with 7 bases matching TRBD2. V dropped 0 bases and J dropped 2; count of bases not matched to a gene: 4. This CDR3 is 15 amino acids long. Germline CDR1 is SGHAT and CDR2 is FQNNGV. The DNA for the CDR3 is TGTGCCAGCAGCTTAGATCCAGGACTAGCCTACGAGCAGTACTTC. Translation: CASSLDPGLAYEQYF.

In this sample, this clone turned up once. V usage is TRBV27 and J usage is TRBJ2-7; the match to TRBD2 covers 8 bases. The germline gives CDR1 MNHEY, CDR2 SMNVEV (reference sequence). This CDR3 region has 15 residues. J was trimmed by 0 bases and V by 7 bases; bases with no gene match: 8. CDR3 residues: CASTSRSGSSYEQYF. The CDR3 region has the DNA TGTGCCAGCACCTCGAGGAGCGGGAGCTCCTACGAGCAGTACTTC.

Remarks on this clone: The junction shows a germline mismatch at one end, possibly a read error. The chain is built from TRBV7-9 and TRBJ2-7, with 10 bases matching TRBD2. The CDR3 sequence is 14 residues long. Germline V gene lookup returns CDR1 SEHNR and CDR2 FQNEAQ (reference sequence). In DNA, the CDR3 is TGTTCCAGCAGTACTAGCGGGATTACCTACGAGCAGTACTTC. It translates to CSSSTSGITYEQYF.